This TCR beta chain was sequenced during a study of cytomegalovirus exposure and HLA in healthy donors. This clone appeared once. Antigen specificity is unknown. The PCR had 60 Vbeta and 13 Jbeta primers. Only in-frame clones appear in the TCRdb table, and some are missing; sequencing was by immunoSEQ multiplex PCR. The repertoire holds about 160,000 clones, with almost 80% as singletons. Study-level results: Immune exposure data for these donors was limited to CMV serostatus. It was likely that a cluster of highly shared sequence variants was a sequencing artifact. Roughly uniform depth of sequencing across donors was assumed in presence/absence analyses. A link between a missense DCLRE1C variant and TCR beta V- and J-gene trimming emerged from a later analysis.

CDR1 and CDR2 (germline): MDHEN, SYDVKM. The ends were cut back, 4 bases at V and 9 bases at J, with 9 bases in the middle. CDR3 length equals 11 residues. The sequenced material came from PBMCs. V and J are TRBV28 and TRBJ1-2, with a weak D call TRBD1 (5 bases). The origin of this receptor is a woman in her fifties or sixties in good health and CMV-seropositive. The CDR3 nucleotides are TGTGCCAGCAGTTGGGGGGTGAGCTACACCTTC. This translates into CASSWGVSYTF.